A selection of T cell receptor beta chains follows, all from one sample in a study of blood T cell repertoires in COVID-19. The repertoire was sequenced with immunoSEQ multiplex PCR; TCRdb's copy has only in-frame clones and lacks some. The sample lists more than 300,000 clones; roughly 90% were seen once. Sample: peripheral blood. The origin of the receptors is a man between 18 and 29 years old who had recovered from COVID-19. CDR3s include the opening cysteine and the closing phenylalanine or tryptophan. D genes are given only for firm matches. For some rows the clone size is stated as once, few or many, or as a class when expanded; others skip it.

d_call: .
j_call: TRBJ2-7
v_call: TRBV11-3
clone_size: .
cdr3_aa: CASSPSGVSYEQYF
cdr3_nt: TGTGCCAGCAGCCCCTCGGGGGTCTCCTACGAGCAGTACTTC

d_call: .
j_call: TRBJ2-7
v_call: TRBV4-3
clone_size: .
cdr3_aa: CASSPAHGTPSYEQYF
cdr3_nt: TGCGCCAGCTCGCCCGCTCACGGGACACCATCCTACGAGCAGTACTTC

d_call: TRBD1
j_call: TRBJ2-7
v_call: TRBV5-1
clone_size: .
cdr3_aa: CASSLGQVEDEQYF
cdr3_nt: TGCGCCAGCAGCCTCGGACAGGTAGAGGACGAGCAGTACTTC

d_call: TRBD1
j_call: TRBJ2-5
v_call: TRBV2
clone_size: .
cdr3_aa: CASGISIGDRGDGETQYF
cdr3_nt: TGTGCCAGCGGGATCTCTATTGGCGACAGGGGGGACGGTGAGACCCAGTACTTC

d_call: .
j_call: TRBJ1-1
v_call: TRBV5-1
clone_size: .
cdr3_aa: CASCGGEETEAFF
cdr3_nt: TGCGCCAGCTGTGGGGGGGAGGAAACTGAAGCTTTCTTT

d_call: .
j_call: TRBJ1-5
v_call: TRBV30
clone_size: .
cdr3_aa: CAWSVGDQPQHF
cdr3_nt: TGTGCCTGGAGTGTGGGAGATCAGCCCCAGCATTTT

d_call: .
j_call: TRBJ1-6
v_call: TRBV30
clone_size: .
cdr3_aa: CAWSVPTSSPLHF
cdr3_nt: TGTGCCTGGAGTGTACCGACTAGTTCACCCCTCCACTTT

d_call: .
j_call: TRBJ1-1
v_call: TRBV6-6
clone_size: .
cdr3_aa: CASSLFEVGPNTEAFF
cdr3_nt: TGTGCCAGCAGCCTCTTCGAGGTGGGGCCGAACACTGAAGCTTTCTTT

d_call: .
j_call: TRBJ2-5
v_call: TRBV5-8
clone_size: .
cdr3_aa: CASSPIGVRETQYF
cdr3_nt: TGTGCCAGCAGCCCCATCGGGGTGCGAGAGACCCAGTACTTC

d_call: TRBD1
j_call: TRBJ2-1
v_call: TRBV27
clone_size: once
cdr3_aa: CASSLQGAVDEQFF
cdr3_nt: TGTGCCAGCAGTTTACAGGGGGCTGTAGATGAGCAGTTCTTC

d_call: TRBD1
j_call: TRBJ1-2
v_call: TRBV3-1/TRBV3-2
clone_size: .
cdr3_aa: CASSHSLGDRGHGYTF
cdr3_nt: TGTGCCAGCAGCCATTCCCTGGGGGACAGGGGGCATGGCTACACCTTC

d_call: TRBD1
j_call: TRBJ1-1
v_call: TRBV29-1
clone_size: .
cdr3_aa: CSVDRGLYGEAFF
cdr3_nt: TGCAGCGTTGACAGGGGGCTTTACGGTGAAGCTTTCTTT

d_call: TRBD2
j_call: TRBJ2-3
v_call: TRBV6-5
clone_size: .
cdr3_aa: CASSYSGLAGALLHF
cdr3_nt: TGTGCCAGCAGTTACTCGGGACTAGCGGGGGCCCTTCTACATTTT

d_call: TRBD1
j_call: TRBJ1-5
v_call: TRBV19
clone_size: .
cdr3_aa: CASTDRGGNQPQHF
cdr3_nt: TGTGCCAGTACCGACAGGGGGGGCAATCAGCCCCAGCATTTT

d_call: TRBD1
j_call: TRBJ1-2
v_call: TRBV2
clone_size: .
cdr3_aa: CASSDQLGQHYGYTF
cdr3_nt: TGTGCCAGCAGTGATCAGTTGGGACAGCACTATGGCTACACCTTC

d_call: TRBD2
j_call: TRBJ2-3
v_call: TRBV18
clone_size: .
cdr3_aa: CASSRTSSGNTDTQYF
cdr3_nt: TGTGCCAGCTCCCGAACGTCTAGCGGAAACACAGATACGCAGTATTTT

d_call: .
j_call: TRBJ1-4
v_call: TRBV28
clone_size: .
cdr3_aa: CASRVQNEKLFF
cdr3_nt: TGTGCCAGCAGGGTACAGAATGAAAAACTGTTTTTT

d_call: .
j_call: TRBJ2-1
v_call: TRBV5-1
clone_size: .
cdr3_aa: CASKDTDSYNEQFF
cdr3_nt: TGCGCCAGCAAGGACACAGACTCCTACAATGAGCAGTTCTTC

d_call: TRBD2
j_call: TRBJ2-3
v_call: TRBV4-3
clone_size: once
cdr3_aa: CASSRRASGVLDTQYF
cdr3_nt: TGCGCCAGCAGCCGCCGGGCTAGCGGGGTATTAGATACGCAGTATTTT

d_call: .
j_call: TRBJ1-1
v_call: TRBV7-2
clone_size: .
cdr3_aa: CASSSQKNTEAFF
cdr3_nt: TGTGCCAGCAGCTCCCAGAAGAACACTGAAGCTTTCTTT

d_call: TRBD2
j_call: TRBJ2-1
v_call: TRBV7-6
clone_size: .
cdr3_aa: CASSLVSSGSNNEQFF
cdr3_nt: TGTGCCAGCAGCTTAGTGTCCAGCGGGAGTAACAATGAGCAGTTCTTC

d_call: TRBD1
j_call: TRBJ1-2
v_call: TRBV29-1
clone_size: .
cdr3_aa: CSVEFGQGVVGYTF
cdr3_nt: TGCAGCGTTGAATTTGGGCAGGGGGTGGTTGGCTACACCTTC

d_call: .
j_call: TRBJ2-3
v_call: TRBV7-6
clone_size: few
cdr3_aa: CASSLNLGTDTQYF
cdr3_nt: TGTGCCAGCAGCTTAAACTTAGGCACAGATACGCAGTATTTT

d_call: .
j_call: TRBJ1-2
v_call: TRBV18
clone_size: .
cdr3_aa: CASSPDRLPGYTF
cdr3_nt: TGTGCCAGCTCACCCGACAGGCTGCCGGGCTACACCTTC